This T cell receptor (beta chain) was captured by sequencing in a study of OX40 agonist ivuxolimab in advanced cancers. Losses at the gene ends were 4 bases for V and 1 base for J; bases not matched to a gene: 13. This CDR3 contains 17 residues. The germline CDR1 and CDR2 sequences are SGHTS and YDEGEE. Using immunoSEQ multiplex PCR, the repertoire was profiled, and TCRdb retains in-frame clones only, with some absent. The sample records about 38,000 clones, more than 75% being singletons. V gene TRBV5-8 combines with J gene TRBJ1-1; 7 bases align to TRBD1. The receptor comes from an adult with an advanced solid tumor such as melanoma, head and neck, liver or kidney cancer. The source material was CD4+ or CD8+ T cells sorted from blood, sampled in a trial of the OX40 agonist ivuxolimab. The CDR3, as DNA: TGTGCCAGCAGCCCTTATCCGCCGGGACAGACGAACACTGAAGCTTTCTTT. As protein: CASSPYPPGQTNTEAFF.